This TCR beta chain was identified in a study of T-cell memory formation after mild COVID-19. Study context: TCR clusters were largely donor specific.

Each CDR3 protein gets one entry after TCRdb re-called the 5' RACE reads with MiXCR. The table includes about 160,000 distinct CDR3 sequences, less than 40% detected once. Germline V gene data show CDR1 as SGHTA and CDR2 as FQGTGA. V was clipped by 5 bases and J by 5 bases; unmatched bases: 7. This CDR3 region has 15 residues. General study results and limits: Clones shrinking between day 15 and 85 showed a balanced CD4/CD8 split, and those that grew later tilted toward CD4+. In second-wave clones peaking day 37, SARS-CoV-2 specificity remained unconfirmed. The pre-infection memory compartment contained some responding clones, suggesting cross-reactive memory joined.

This clonotype was observed a few times. The antigen remains unidentified. The chain couples TRBV7-3 to TRBJ2-2; 8 bases match TRBD1. This TCR came from an adult woman who had mild COVID-19 (a few samples of this study predate the infection). Cell type and time point are not known. Material for sequencing was PBMCs or a T cell subset sorted from them (not recorded which). The CDR3 sequence: CASSVDRGLTGELFF. The CDR3 DNA follows: TGTGCCAGCAGCGTAGACAGGGGTTTGACCGGGGAGCTGTTTTTT.